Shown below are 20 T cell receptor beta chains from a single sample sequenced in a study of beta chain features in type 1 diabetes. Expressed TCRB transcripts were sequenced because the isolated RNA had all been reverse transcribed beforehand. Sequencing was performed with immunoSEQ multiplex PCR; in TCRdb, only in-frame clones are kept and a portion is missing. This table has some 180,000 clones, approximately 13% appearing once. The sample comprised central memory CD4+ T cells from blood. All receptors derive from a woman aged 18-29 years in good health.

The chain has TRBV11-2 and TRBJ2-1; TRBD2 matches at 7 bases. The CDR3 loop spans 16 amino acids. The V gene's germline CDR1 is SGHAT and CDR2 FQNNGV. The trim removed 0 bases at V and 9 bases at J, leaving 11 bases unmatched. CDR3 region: CASSLDWGEGLTEQFF. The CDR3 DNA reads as TGTGCCAGCAGCTTAGATTGGGGGGAGGGCCTCACTGAGCAGTTCTTC.

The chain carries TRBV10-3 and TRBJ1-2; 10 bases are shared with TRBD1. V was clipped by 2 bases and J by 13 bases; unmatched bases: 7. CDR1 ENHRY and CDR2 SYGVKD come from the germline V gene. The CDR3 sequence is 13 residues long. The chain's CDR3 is CAISEVTGGEGTF. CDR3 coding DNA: TGTGCCATCAGTGAGGTGACAGGGGGCGAGGGCACCTTC.

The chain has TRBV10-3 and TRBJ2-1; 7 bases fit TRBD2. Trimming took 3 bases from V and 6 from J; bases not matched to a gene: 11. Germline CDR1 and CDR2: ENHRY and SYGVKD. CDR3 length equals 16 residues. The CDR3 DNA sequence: TGTGCCATCAGTGACTCAGGTGGCGGGACTACCAATGAGCAGTTCTTC. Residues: CAISDSGGGTTNEQFF.

The DNA of the CDR3 is TGCAGCGTTGAATCGGTGGGGGCGGACATTCAGTACTTC. It specifies CSVESVGADIQYF. The chain employs TRBV29-1 and TRBJ2-4, with a tentative D call TRBD1 (6 bases). Trimming removed 2 bases from V and 8 bases from J, with 13 bases in between. Germline V gene lookup returns CDR1 SQVTM and CDR2 ANQGSEA. CDR3 size: 13 residues.

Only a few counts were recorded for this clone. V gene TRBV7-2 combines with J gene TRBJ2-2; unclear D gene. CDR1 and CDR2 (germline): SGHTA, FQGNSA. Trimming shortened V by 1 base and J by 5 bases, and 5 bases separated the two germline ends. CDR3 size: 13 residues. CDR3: CASSLDWTGELFF. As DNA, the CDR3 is TGTGCCAGCAGCTTAGACTGGACCGGGGAGCTGTTTTTT. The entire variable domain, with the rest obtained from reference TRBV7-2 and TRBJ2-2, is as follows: GAGVSQSPSNKVTEKGKDVELRCDPISGHTALYWYRQSLGQGLEFLIYFQGNSAPDKSGLPSDRFSAERTGGSVSTLTIQRTQQEDSAVYLCASSLDWTGELFFGEGSRLTVL.

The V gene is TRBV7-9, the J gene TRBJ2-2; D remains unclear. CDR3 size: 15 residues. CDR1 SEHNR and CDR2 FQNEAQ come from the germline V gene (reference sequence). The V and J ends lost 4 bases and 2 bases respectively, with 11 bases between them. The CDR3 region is CASSYRESNTGELFF. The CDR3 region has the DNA TGTGCCAGCAGCTACCGAGAAAGTAACACCGGGGAGCTGTTTTTT.

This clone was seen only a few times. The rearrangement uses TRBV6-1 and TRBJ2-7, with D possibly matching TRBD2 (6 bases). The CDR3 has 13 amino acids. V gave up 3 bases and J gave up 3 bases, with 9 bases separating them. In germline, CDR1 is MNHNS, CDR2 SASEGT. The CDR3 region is CASSEGLIYEQYF. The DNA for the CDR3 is TGTGCCAGCAGTGAGGGACTTATCTACGAGCAGTACTTC.

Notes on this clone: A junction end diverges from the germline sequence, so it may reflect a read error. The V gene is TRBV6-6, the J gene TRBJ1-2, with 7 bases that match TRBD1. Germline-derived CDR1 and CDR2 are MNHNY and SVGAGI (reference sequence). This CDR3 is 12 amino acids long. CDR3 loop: CASSHTDRVPFF. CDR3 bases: TGTGCCAGCAGTCACACCGACAGGGTTCCGTTCTTC.

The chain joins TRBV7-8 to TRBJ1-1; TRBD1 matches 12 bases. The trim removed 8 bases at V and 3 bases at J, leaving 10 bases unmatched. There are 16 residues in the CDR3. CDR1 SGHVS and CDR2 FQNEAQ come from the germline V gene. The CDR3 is CASGSGTGGGYTEAFF. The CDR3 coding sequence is TGTGCCAGCGGTTCCGGGACAGGGGGCGGGTACACTGAAGCTTTCTTT.

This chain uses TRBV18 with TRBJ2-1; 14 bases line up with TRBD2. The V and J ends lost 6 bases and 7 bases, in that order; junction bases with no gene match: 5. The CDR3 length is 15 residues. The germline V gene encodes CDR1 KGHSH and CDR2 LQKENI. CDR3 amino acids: CASSPGTSGSNEQFF. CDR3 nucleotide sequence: TGTGCCAGCTCCCCAGGGACTAGCGGGAGTAATGAGCAGTTCTTC.

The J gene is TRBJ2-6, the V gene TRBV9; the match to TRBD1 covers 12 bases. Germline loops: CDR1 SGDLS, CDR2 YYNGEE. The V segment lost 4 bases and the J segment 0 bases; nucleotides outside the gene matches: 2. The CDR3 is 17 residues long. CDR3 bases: TGTGCCAGCAGCCGGGACAGGGGGCTCTCTGGGGCCAACGTCCTGACTTTC. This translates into CASSRDRGLSGANVLTF.

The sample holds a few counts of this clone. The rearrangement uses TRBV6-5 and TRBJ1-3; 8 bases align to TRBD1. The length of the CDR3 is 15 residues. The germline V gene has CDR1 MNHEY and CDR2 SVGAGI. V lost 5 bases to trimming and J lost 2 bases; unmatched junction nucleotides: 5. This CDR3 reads CASSTTDRAGNTIYF. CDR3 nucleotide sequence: TGTGCCAGCAGTACGACGGACAGGGCTGGAAACACCATATATTTT.

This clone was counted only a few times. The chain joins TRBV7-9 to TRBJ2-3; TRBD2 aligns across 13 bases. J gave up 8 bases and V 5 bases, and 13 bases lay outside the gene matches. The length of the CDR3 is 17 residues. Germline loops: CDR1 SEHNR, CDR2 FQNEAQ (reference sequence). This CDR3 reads CASSPPGTSGTTGTQYF. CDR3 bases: TGTGCCAGCAGCCCCCCCGGGACTAGCGGGACCACGGGTACGCAGTATTTT.

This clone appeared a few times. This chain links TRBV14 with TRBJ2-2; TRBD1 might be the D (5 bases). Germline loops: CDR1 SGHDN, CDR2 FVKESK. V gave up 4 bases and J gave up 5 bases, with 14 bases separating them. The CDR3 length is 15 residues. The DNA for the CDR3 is TGTGCCAGCAGCCGGGGCAGGGCCAGGACCGGGGAGCTGTTTTTT. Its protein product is CASSRGRARTGELFF.

The CDR3 nucleotides read TGTGCCAGCAGCTCACGGAGCGGGAGCGCCTCCTACGAGCAGTACTTC. As protein: CASSSRSGSASYEQYF. The chain links TRBV11-2 to TRBJ2-7, with TRBD2 matching 8 bases. Germline loops: CDR1 SGHAT, CDR2 FQNNGV. Unmatched junction bases numbered 8, after V lost 4 bases and J lost 0 bases. This CDR3 spans 16 amino acids.

CDR3 protein: CASSPMITDYGYTF. In nucleotides, the CDR3 is TGTGCCAGCAGCCCGATGATCACGGACTATGGCTACACCTTC. The V and J genes are TRBV5-4 and TRBJ1-2; D remains unclear. The V and J ends lost 4 bases and 3 bases respectively, with 13 bases between them. The CDR3 extends over 14 amino acids. CDR1 and CDR2 from the germline V gene are SGHNT and YYREEE (reference sequence).

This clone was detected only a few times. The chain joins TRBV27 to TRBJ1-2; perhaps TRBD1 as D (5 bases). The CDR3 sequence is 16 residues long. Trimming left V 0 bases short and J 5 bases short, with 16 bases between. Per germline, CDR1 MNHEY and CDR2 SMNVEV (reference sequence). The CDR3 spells CASSLSIRRGGYGYTF. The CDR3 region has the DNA TGTGCCAGCAGTTTATCGATAAGGAGGGGAGGATATGGCTACACCTTC.

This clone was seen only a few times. The CDR3 coding sequence is TGTGCCAGCAGCTTAGATTTCCAAGAGCAGTTCTTC. It encodes CASSLDFQEQFF. V and J are TRBV11-2 and TRBJ2-1; D is undetermined. From germline, CDR1 is SGHAT and CDR2 FQNNGV. CDR3 size: 12 residues. The germline V and J ends were trimmed by 0 bases and 10 bases, with 7 bases remaining between them.

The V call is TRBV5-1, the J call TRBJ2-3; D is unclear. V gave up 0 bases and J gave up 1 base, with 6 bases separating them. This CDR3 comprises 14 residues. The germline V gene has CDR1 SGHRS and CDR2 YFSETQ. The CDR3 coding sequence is TGCGCCAGCAGCTTGGAGCCCCGCACAGATACGCAGTATTTT. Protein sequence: CASSLEPRTDTQYF. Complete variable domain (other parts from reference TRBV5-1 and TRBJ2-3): KAGVTQTPRYLIKTRGQQVTLSCSPISGHRSVSWYQQTPGQGLQFLFEYFSETQRNKGNFPGRFSGRQFSNSRSEMNVSTLELGDSALYLCASSLEPRTDTQYFGPGTRLTVL.

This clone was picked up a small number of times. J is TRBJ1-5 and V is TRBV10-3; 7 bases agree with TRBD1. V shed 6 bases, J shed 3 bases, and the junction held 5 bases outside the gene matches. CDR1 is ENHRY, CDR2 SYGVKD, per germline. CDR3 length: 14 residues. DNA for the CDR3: TGTGCCATCAGGGGACAGTCTTTCAATCAGCCCCAGCATTTT. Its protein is CAIRGQSFNQPQHF.